These T cell receptor beta chains were read from a single sample in a study of neoadjuvant nivolumab and ipilimumab in lung cancer. Profiling relied on immunoSEQ multiplex PCR, and the TCRdb table lists in-frame clones only, not all of them. The data contain roughly 32,000 clones, 80% to 95% of them seen just once; the ten biggest clones take up roughly 2%. Sequences were derived from peripheral blood, sampled after neoadjuvant nivolumab, alone or with ipilimumab, at or shortly before surgery. The receptors come from an adult with non-small cell lung cancer. Each CDR3 is given with its conserved first and last residue. The D gene is left open where the match is weak.

length	D	V	CDR3
16	.	TRBV5-6	CASSFGGRGAFGELFF
16	TRBD1	TRBV5-1	CASSLARTGTREGYTF
15	TRBD1	TRBV6-5	CASSYGTGYQETQYF
13	.	TRBV11-3	CASSLDHGNTIYF
13	.	TRBV9	CASSGRSSSEAFF
14	.	TRBV18	CASSPGGGIYEQYF
16	.	TRBV6-1	CASSEARDISGNTIYF
16	.	TRBV11-2	CASSPPLSLMNTEAFF
15	.	TRBV5-4	CASSSHLLGTGELFF
14	.	TRBV6-6	CASSYEGLPGELFF
15	TRBD2	TRBV27	CASSLRTSTQGELFF
13	.	TRBV27	CASSLGFGQPQHF
17	TRBD2	TRBV5-1	CASSYGLLAEIKETQYF
12	.	TRBV2	CASRDTRLRHTF
13	.	TRBV6-6	CASSYRDNYEQYF
14	.	TRBV5-4	CASSLVMESYGYTF
16	.	TRBV7-8	CASSLRGVTSTDTQYF
18	TRBD2	TRBV5-6	CASSLGLAVSSGANVLTF
15	.	TRBV2	CASSTGLTGANVLTF
15	.	TRBV6-5	CASSRLVGRNQPQHF
17	.	TRBV5-1	CASTLPGRRGLTDTQYF
15	.	TRBV14	CASSQDRNDDTEAFF